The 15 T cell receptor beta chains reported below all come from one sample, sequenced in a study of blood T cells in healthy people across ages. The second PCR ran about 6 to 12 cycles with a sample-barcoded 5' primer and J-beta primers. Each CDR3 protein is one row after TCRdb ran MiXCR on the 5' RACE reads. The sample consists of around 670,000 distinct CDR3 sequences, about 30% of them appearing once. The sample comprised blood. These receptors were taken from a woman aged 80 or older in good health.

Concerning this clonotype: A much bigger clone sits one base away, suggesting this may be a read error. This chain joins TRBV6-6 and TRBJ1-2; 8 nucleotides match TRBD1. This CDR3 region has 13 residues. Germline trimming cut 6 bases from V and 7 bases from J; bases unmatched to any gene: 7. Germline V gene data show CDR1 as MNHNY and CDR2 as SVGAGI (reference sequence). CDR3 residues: CASSRQGSAGYTF. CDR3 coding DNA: TGTGCCAGCAGCCGACAGGGGAGCGCTGGCTACACCTTC.

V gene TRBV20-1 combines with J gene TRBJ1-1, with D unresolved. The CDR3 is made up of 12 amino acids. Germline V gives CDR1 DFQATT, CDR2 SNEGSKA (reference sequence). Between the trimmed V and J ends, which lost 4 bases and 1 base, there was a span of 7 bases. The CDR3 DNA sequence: TGCAGTGCTATAGGTGGGAACACTGAAGCTTTCTTT. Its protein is CSAIGGNTEAFF.

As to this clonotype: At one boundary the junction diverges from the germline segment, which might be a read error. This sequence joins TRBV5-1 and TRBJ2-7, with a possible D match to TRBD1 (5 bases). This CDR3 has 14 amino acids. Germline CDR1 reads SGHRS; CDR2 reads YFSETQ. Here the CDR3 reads CAGSWQGIGHEQYF. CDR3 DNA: TGCGCCGGCAGCTGGCAGGGAATCGGGCACGAGCAGTACTTC.

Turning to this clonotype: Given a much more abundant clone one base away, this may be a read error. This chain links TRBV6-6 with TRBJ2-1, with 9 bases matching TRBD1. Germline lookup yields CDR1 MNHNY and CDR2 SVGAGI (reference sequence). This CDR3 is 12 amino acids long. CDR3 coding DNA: TGTGTCAGCAGGGACAGGGAGAATGAGCAGTTCTTC. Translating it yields CVSRDRENEQFF.

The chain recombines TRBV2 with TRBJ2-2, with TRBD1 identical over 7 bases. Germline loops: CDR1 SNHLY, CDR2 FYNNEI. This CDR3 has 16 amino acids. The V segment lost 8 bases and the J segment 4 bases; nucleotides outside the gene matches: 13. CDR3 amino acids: CASAIRDRSSTGELFF. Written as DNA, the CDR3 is TGTGCCAGCGCAATAAGGGACAGAAGTTCCACCGGGGAGCTGTTTTTT.

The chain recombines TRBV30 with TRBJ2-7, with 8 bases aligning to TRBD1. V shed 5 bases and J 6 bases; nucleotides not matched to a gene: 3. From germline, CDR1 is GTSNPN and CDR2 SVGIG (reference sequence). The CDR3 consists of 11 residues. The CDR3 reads CAWVTGAEQYF. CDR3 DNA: TGTGCCTGGGTGACAGGGGCCGAGCAGTACTTC.

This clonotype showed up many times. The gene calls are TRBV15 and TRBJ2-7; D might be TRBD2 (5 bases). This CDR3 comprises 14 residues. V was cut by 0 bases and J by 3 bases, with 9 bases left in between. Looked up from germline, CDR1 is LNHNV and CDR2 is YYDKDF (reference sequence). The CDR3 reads CATSREGGGYEQYF. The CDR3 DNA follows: TGTGCCACCAGCAGAGAGGGCGGAGGCTACGAGCAGTACTTC.

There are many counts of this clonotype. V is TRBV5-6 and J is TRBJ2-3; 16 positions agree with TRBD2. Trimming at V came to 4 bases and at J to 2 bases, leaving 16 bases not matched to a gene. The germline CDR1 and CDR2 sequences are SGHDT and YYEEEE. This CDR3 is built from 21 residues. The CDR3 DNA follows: TGTGCCAGCAGCAACGCCCCCGGGACTAGCGGGGGGGCCCTGTTCACAGATACGCAGTATTTT. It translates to CASSNAPGTSGGALFTDTQYF.

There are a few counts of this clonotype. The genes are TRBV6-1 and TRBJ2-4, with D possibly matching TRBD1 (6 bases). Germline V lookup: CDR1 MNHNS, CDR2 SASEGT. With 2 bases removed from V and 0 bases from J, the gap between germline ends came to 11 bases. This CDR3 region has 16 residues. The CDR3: CASSETGIGAKNIQYF. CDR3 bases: TGTGCCAGCAGTGAAACAGGGATAGGAGCCAAAAACATTCAGTACTTC.

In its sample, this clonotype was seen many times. The CDR3 coding sequence is TGCAGTGCCCCATCCGGGACAGGGGGCGATGAGCAGTTCTTC. Translation gives CSAPSGTGGDEQFF. The chain couples TRBV20-1 to TRBJ2-1; 12 bases agree with TRBD1. V was clipped by 6 bases and J by 8 bases; unmatched bases: 8. The CDR3 totals 14 residues. Germline values: CDR1 DFQATT, CDR2 SNEGSKA (reference sequence).

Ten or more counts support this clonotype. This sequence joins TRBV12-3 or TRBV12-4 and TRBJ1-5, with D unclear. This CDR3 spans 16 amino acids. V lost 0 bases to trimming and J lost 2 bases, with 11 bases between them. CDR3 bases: TGTGCCAGCAGTTTAGCGCTCGGTCACGGCAATCAGCCCCAGCATTTT. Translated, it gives CASSLALGHGNQPQHF.

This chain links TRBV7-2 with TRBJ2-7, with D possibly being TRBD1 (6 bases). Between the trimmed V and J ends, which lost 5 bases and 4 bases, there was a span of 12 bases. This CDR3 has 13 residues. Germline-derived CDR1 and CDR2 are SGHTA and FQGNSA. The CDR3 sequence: CASSVGTKYEQYF. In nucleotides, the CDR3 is TGTGCCAGCAGCGTCGGGACAAAGTACGAGCAGTACTTC.

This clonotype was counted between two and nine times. The CDR3 protein is CASSEDGSSYNEQFF. The CDR3 DNA reads TGTGCCAGCAGCGAGGACGGGAGCTCCTACAATGAGCAGTTCTTC. The chain employs TRBV7-2 and TRBJ2-1, with D perhaps TRBD2 (6 bases). V shed 5 bases and J shed 0 bases, with 11 bases lying between them. Germline V gives CDR1 SGHTA, CDR2 FQGNSA. The CDR3 length is 15 residues.

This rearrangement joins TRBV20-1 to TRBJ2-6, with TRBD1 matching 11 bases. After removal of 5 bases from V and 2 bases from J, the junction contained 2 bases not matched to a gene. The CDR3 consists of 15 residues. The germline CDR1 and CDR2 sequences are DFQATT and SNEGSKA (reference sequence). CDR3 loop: CSAGTGGTGANVLTF. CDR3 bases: TGCAGTGCTGGGACAGGGGGTACTGGGGCCAACGTCCTGACTTTC.

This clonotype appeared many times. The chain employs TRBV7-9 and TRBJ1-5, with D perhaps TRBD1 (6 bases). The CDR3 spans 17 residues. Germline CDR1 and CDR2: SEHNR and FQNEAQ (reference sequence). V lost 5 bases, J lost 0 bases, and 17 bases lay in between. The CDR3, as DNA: TGTGCCAGCAGCGGGCCCCCAGGGACAAATAGCAATCAGCCCCAGCATTTT. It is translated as CASSGPPGTNSNQPQHF.